The following is a TCR beta chain sequence with its context. No cognate antigen has been identified for it. The record has no base qualities; no much larger clone is one base away. Trimming takes 6 bases from V and 6 bases from J, and the germline ends sit 17 bases apart. Including the terminal cysteine and phenylalanine, the CDR3 comprises 14 residues. Only the CDR3 region is kept as DNA, spanning 42 bases read in frame from base 1. According to the germline V gene, CDR1 reads MDHEN and CDR2 reads SYDVKM. In total, roughly 670 healthy bone marrow donors made up the cohort. At the time of sampling, every cohort member was nominally healthy, though immune exposures that went unrecorded were likely present. The donor was CMV seronegative and was included in the group of around 320 seronegative cohort members. A peripheral blood sample was provided by each donor, and peripheral blood mononuclear cells were used for TCR beta sequencing. The Qiagen DNeasy Blood Extraction Kit was used to extract genomic DNA from the blood cell samples.

The data derive from a study of cytomegalovirus exposure and HLA in healthy donors (TCRdb year 2017). As for the study more broadly: An earlier analysis of some 600 of the donors reported over 250 Gb of sequence data and about 120 million unique TCR beta sequences obtained from approximately 180 million T cells. A later analysis re-examined previously published TCR beta repertoires from roughly 720 donors and added high-resolution HLA genotyping to investigate patterns of TCR occurrence. The aim of the study was to test whether cataloging public T cell receptors could identify signatures of past pathogen exposure. Alongside the repertoire data, information on donor age, sex, ethnicity and CMV serostatus was compiled. An earlier analysis of fewer than 750 of the donors used high-throughput TCR beta sequencing to judge whether each TCR beta V gene segment behaved as functional or pseudogenic. The study used immunosequencing to profile the T cell repertoires of some 600 subjects and linked those repertoires to cytomegalovirus serostatus. On average, 235,054 unique TCR beta nucleotide sequences were sequenced per donor among 300 to 500 genotyped donors of the cohort, with 15% to 20% of those sequences being non-productive. In the later analysis, no new phenotypic data were used to find candidate immune exposures; instead, reliance was placed on TCR beta sequences and their occurrence across donors. Of the 300 to 500 genotyped donors, 75% to 85% were placed in the genetic ancestry cluster associated with self-reported Caucasian donors. The number of donors typed differed by locus, with 629-630 for A, B, C, DRB1 and DQB1, around 520 for DQA1, over 600 for DPA1, and some 470 for DPB1. All discovery cohort repertoires had been generated using a single sequencing platform. Class I and class II HLA loci were covered by the typing at four-digit resolution. To predict cytomegalovirus infection status, the study brought together high-throughput TCR immunosequencing, statistical association of individual TCRs with disease status, and machine learning. A separate validation cohort of more than 100 different subjects was used in addition to the 666-subject first cohort. A later genetic analysis used genome-wide SNP genotypes for about 60% of the roughly 700 donors, treating that subset as a discovery cohort. An early release covering roughly 580 HLA-typed donors comprised about 290 gigabases of sequencing data and around 86 million unique TCR sequences. Several DR-DQ haplotypes were handled as single units for association and clustering, since linkage in the cohort was strong. Here is what the overall study found, with its caveats: The study gave a list of 150 to 200 TCR beta chains associated with cytomegalovirus. Most TCR sequences were seen in very few donors, while some public TCRs were found in many individuals. Some IMGT-functional V segments, including TRBV6-2 and TRBV6-3, could not be told apart with the 87-base-pair reads, so those segments were excluded. A later genetic analysis reported fewer N-insertions in productive TCRs among donors in an Asian-associated ancestry cluster than the roughly 700-donor mean. Linkage disequilibrium might explain the correlated functional status among segregating V segments, but an unknown experimental factor could not be excluded. Because HLA typing was unavailable for some donors at each locus, only the typed subset was used in association tests. The classifier was reported to diagnose cytomegalovirus status with high specificity and sensitivity in both the original cohort and the validation cohort. In a later analysis, TCR association rates were found to vary across HLA loci, with the most associated TCRs seen for DRB1 alleles and the fewest for HLA-C alleles. Most CMV-associated TCR beta chains appeared to be HLA-restricted in a later analysis, and the HLA associations seemed to be driven largely by CMV exposure. A later analysis reported that several top co-occurrence clusters appeared linked to parvovirus B19, influenza, CMV and Epstein-Barr virus. A later analysis associated some 17,000 TCR beta sequences with specific HLA alleles at a false discovery rate of 0.05. Only TCR beta chains were sequenced in this cohort, and the absence of alpha or paired-chain data limited detectable features. Strong co-occurrence of HLA alleles, especially DR and DQ, made assigning TCR associations to individual alleles difficult. A cluster of highly shared sequence variants was judged likely to represent a technical artifact of the sequencing pipeline. In an earlier analysis of approximately 590 of the donors, most TCR beta V segments were observed in productive rearrangements about 87% or about 30% of the time, broadly matching IMGT annotations. Roughly 17 rarely observed V segments, including chromosome 9 orphons, were excluded from the earlier analysis of a few hundred of the donors because counts were too low. The authors suggested that the approach could potentially be extended to other disease states and immunological phenotypes. A few of the identified cytomegalovirus-associated TCR beta chains were confirmed in vitro to be specific for cytomegalovirus antigens. A later genetic analysis associated a missense DCLRE1C variant with V-gene and J-gene trimming of TCR beta chains, and an independent cohort replicated the association. A further reported finding was that TCR beta sequences accurately predicted the HLA-A and HLA-B alleles for most subjects in the first cohort. Sequencing depth was assumed to be roughly uniform across donors in the presence/absence analyses, though that assumption may not hold. A later analysis found that HLA-associated TCR beta chains were more clonally expanded and had lower generation probabilities than equally common non-associated chains. The only immune exposure information available for the cohort was CMV serostatus.

The library was produced with the immunoSEQ multiplex PCR assay. For the multiplex PCR, a mixture combining 60 forward primers for TCR Vbeta segments and 13 reverse primers for TCR Jbeta segments was used. The CDR3 region of rearranged TCR beta genes was amplified from genomic DNA by a multiplex PCR assay. The amplified TCR beta libraries were sequenced on the Illumina HiSeq System as 87-base-pair reads. Concerning the study's data processing: In a later analysis, 80 million or so unique TCR beta chains were counted across the approximately 640 repertoires, and around 11 million of these chains were shared by at least two donors. Raw reads were error-corrected and collapsed into unique sequences with a nearest-neighbor algorithm that merged closely related sequences to remove PCR and sequencing errors. CDR3 sequences were aligned to IMGT reference sequences to assign V, D and J gene segments. For a sequence to be retained, a match of at least six nucleotides was required to both a V gene segment and a J gene segment. Rearrangements were called productive when the CDR3 lacked stop codons and stayed in frame with V and J; all others were non-productive. Following IMGT convention, CDR3 was defined as the stretch from the second conserved V-encoded cysteine up to the conserved J-encoded phenylalanine. In an earlier analysis of around 570 of the donors, sequences lacking an unambiguous match to a single V gene segment were excluded. In an earlier analysis of around 590 of the donors, a V segment was called functional when productive rearrangements were above 56.7%, and segregating when the standard deviation between donors exceeded 5%. A statistical classification framework was developed to diagnose cytomegalovirus status using the catalog of TCR beta chain sequences. In a later analysis, V and J genes were assigned by comparing TCR nucleotide sequences against IMGT/GENE-DB human TR gene sequences. Using the TCRdist pipeline, a later analysis assigned CDR3 sequences along with most-parsimonious VDJ recombination scenarios. In a later analysis, each TCR beta chain was defined by its CDR3 amino acid sequence together with its V-gene family, and reads lacking a unique V-gene family were excluded. As a way to deal with suspected cross-contamination and a sequencing artifact, a later analysis dropped roughly 620 nucleotide sequences that were highly shared and had low generation probability. In a later analysis, a clonal expansion index was calculated for each public chain from normalized within-repertoire ranks of inferred template counts. In a later analysis, generation probabilities were computed with a VDJ recombination model fitted to out-of-frame rearrangements, and the resulting probabilities were checked against IGoR. Hypergeometric tests were used in a later analysis to score TCR-TCR, TCR-HLA and TCR-CMV co-occurrence, with a repertoire-size bias correction applied to the TCR pairs. In a later analysis, false discovery rates were estimated by permuting HLA or CMV assignments 20 times. In a later analysis, co-occurring TCRs were grouped with DBSCAN, and TCRdist sequence similarity was added when clustering was performed within HLA-allele-positive subsets. For co-occurrence clustering, repertoires with fewer than 30,000 or more than 120,000 public chains were excluded, along with five repertoires with anomalous nucleotide sharing. TCRdb retrieved this table from immuneACCESS and kept in-frame rearrangements only. Not all clones are present; in checked studies, unresolved V genes account for under half, and no reason is known for the remainder. V, J and clone size were drawn from that table, and D and trimming were deduced from the DNA. The sample profile shows 110,000 to 150,000 clones; roughly 76% of them were found once. The ten largest clones represent 1% to 1.5% of the sample.

This TCR derives from a woman aged 40-49 years in good health and CMV-seronegative. Material for sequencing was PBMCs. The chain couples TRBV28 to TRBJ1-1; the D gene is not confidently resolved. The DNA sequence is given as TGTGCCAGCAGAACTGCGGGAGGGTACGCTGAAGCTTTCTTT. The encoded protein is CASRTAGGYAEAFF.